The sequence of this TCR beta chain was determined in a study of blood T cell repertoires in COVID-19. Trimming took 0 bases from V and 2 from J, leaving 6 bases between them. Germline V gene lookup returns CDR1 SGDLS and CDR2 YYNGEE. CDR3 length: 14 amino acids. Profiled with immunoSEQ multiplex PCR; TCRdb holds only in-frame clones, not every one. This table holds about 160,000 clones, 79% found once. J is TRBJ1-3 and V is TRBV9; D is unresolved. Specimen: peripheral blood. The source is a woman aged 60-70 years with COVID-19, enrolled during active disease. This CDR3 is CASSVAGAGNTIYF. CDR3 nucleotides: TGTGCCAGCAGCGTAGCCGGGGCTGGAAACACCATATATTTT.